This T cell receptor beta chain originates from a study of identical twins. Germline CDR1 and CDR2: SGHRS and YFSETQ. The CDR3 extends over 17 amino acids. Trimming removed 0 bases from V and 0 bases from J, with 12 bases in between. From the 5' RACE reads, TCRdb called clonotypes with MiXCR, one entry per CDR3 protein. Here the sample spans 650,000 to 750,000 distinct CDR3 sequences, around 20% being singletons. These data also featured in a second study, about T cells expressing NK-cell markers. According to that study: In sorted CD3+CD56+NKG2C+, CD3+CD56+NKG2C- and CD3+CD56-NKG2C+ T cells, TCR beta repertoires were obtained.

The gene calls are TRBV5-1 and TRBJ2-2, with D tentatively TRBD1 (6 bases). Sequencing was carried out using PBMCs. The sequence derives from a young woman in good health. CDR3 nucleotides: TGCGCCAGCAGCTTGGATCAGGGGATCCCGAACACCGGGGAGCTGTTTTTT. Amino acids: CASSLDQGIPNTGELFF.